These 25 T cell receptor beta chains were sequenced from one sample in a study of circulating and synovial CD4+ cells in juvenile arthritis. Repertoires were generated with immunoSEQ multiplex PCR, while TCRdb's copy carries only in-frame clones and drops some. Of about 33,000 clones listed, 90% to 95% are singletons. The sample was CD4+ T cells from blood. These receptors were collected from a human donor with juvenile idiopathic arthritis.

This clone was recorded once. This chain joins TRBV5-4 and TRBJ1-2; the D is unclear. Per germline, CDR1 SGHNT and CDR2 YYREEE (reference sequence). This CDR3 is 15 amino acids long. Trimming removed 4 bases from V and 5 bases from J, with 18 bases in between. In nucleotides, the CDR3 is TGTGCCAGCAGCCCGAACTCTCCTGGGCCTTATGGCTACACCTTC. Translation: CASSPNSPGPYGYTF.

This clone was observed once. The chain recombines TRBV7-2 with TRBJ1-1; 8 nucleotides agree with TRBD1. The length of the CDR3 is 14 residues. Germline loops: CDR1 SGHTA, CDR2 FQGNSA. The junction had 1 base not matched to a gene; V was cut back by 3 bases and J by 1 base. The CDR3 here is CASSLGTGNTEAFF. CDR3 in DNA: TGTGCCAGCAGCTTGGGGACAGGGAACACTGAAGCTTTCTTT.

The V gene is TRBV5-1, the J gene TRBJ2-3, with a possible D match to TRBD1 (5 bases). This CDR3 has 16 residues. V lost 1 base to trimming and J lost 1 base, with 13 bases between them. Looked up from germline, CDR1 is SGHRS and CDR2 is YFSETQ. The CDR3 is CASSLSVGEGTDTQYF. The CDR3 bases are TGCGCCAGCAGCTTGTCCGTAGGGGAAGGCACAGATACGCAGTATTTT.

V and J are TRBV11-2 and TRBJ1-3, with D tentatively TRBD1 (6 bases). CDR3 length equals 16 residues. Trimming removed 7 bases from V and 1 base from J, with 17 bases in between. CDR1 SGHAT and CDR2 FQNNGV come from the germline V gene. The CDR3 here is CASKWEVGASGNTIYF. CDR3 sequence (DNA): TGTGCCAGCAAATGGGAAGTGGGGGCTTCTGGAAACACCATATATTTT. The full variable domain, its missing parts supplied by reference TRBV11-2 and TRBJ1-3, is EAGVAQSPRYKIIEKRQSVAFWCNPISGHATLYWYQQILGQGPKLLIQFQNNGVVDDSQLPKDRFSAERLKGVDSTLKIQPAKLEDSAVYLCASKWEVGASGNTIYFGEGSWLTVV.

V is TRBV6-5 and J is TRBJ2-1; D is uncertain. This CDR3 is built from 13 residues. Trimming shortened V by 4 bases and J by 9 bases, and 13 bases separated the two germline ends. CDR1 and CDR2 from the germline V gene are MNHEY and SVGAGI. CDR3 loop: CASSLNGLGEQFF. CDR3 bases: TGTGCCAGCAGTTTAAACGGTCTCGGTGAGCAGTTCTTC.

The V gene is TRBV6-6, the J gene TRBJ1-5; D call uncertain. The CDR3 length is 16 residues. V shed 2 bases and J shed 0 bases, with 11 bases lying between them. Germline V CDR1 and CDR2: MNHNY, SVGAGI (reference sequence). The CDR3 loop is CASSYPTYTSNQPQHF. Written as DNA, the CDR3 is TGTGCCAGCAGTTACCCAACATATACTAGCAATCAGCCCCAGCATTTT.

The V call is TRBV28, the J call TRBJ2-7, with 10 positions matching TRBD1. This CDR3 is built from 16 residues. Per germline, CDR1 MDHEN and CDR2 SYDVKM. The junction had 10 bases not matched to a gene; V was cut back by 6 bases and J by 2 bases. CDR3 nucleotides: TGTGCCAGCAGAAAGACAGGGGGCGCGAAGGCCTACGAGCAGTACTTC. Amino acids: CASRKTGGAKAYEQYF.

This clone came up once. The chain has TRBV4-3 and TRBJ2-5; TRBD2 matches 12 bases. The DNA end lines up better with TRBJ2-7; the J call may be wrong. Per the germline V gene, CDR1 is LGHNA and CDR2 is YSLEER. The CDR3 totals 15 residues. Here the CDR3 reads CASSLGTSGLYEQYF. The CDR3 DNA is TGCGCCAGCAGCCTAGGGACTAGCGGGCTCTACGAGCAGTACTTC.

The J gene is TRBJ2-7, the V gene TRBV27, with D tentatively TRBD1 (6 bases). This CDR3 is 17 amino acids long. Germline values: CDR1 MNHEY, CDR2 SMNVEV (reference sequence). V lost 4 bases, J lost 0 bases, and 19 bases lay in between. In DNA, the CDR3 is TGTGCCAGCAGTTCATACCTCGCCGCAGGGGTCTCCTACGAGCAGTACTTC. As protein: CASSSYLAAGVSYEQYF.

The chain couples TRBV7-6 to TRBJ1-1; D not certain. Per germline, CDR1 SGHVS and CDR2 FNYEAQ. V lost 1 base to trimming and J lost 1 base, with 4 bases between them. The CDR3 consists of 13 residues. The CDR3 here is CASSLGQNTEAFF. CDR3 in DNA: TGTGCCAGCAGCTTAGGGCAGAACACTGAAGCTTTCTTT.

The count of this clone is one. The chain recombines TRBV19 with TRBJ1-5; 12 bases map to TRBD1. The J segment lost 1 base and the V segment lost 5 bases, leaving 9 bases of the junction unmatched. Per the germline V gene, CDR1 is LNHDA and CDR2 is SQIVND (reference sequence). This CDR3 contains 18 residues. CDR3 nucleotide sequence: TGTGCCAGTAGTTCCGGGACAGGGGGCGTTATAAGCAATCAGCCCCAGCATTTT. Amino acid sequence: CASSSGTGGVISNQPQHF.

The chain joins TRBV5-4 to TRBJ2-7, with TRBD2 matching 8 bases. The junction had 12 bases not matched to a gene; V was cut back by 7 bases and J by 3 bases. Per germline, CDR1 SGHNT and CDR2 YYREEE (reference sequence). CDR3 length: 15 residues. CDR3 DNA: TGTGCCAGCGGACACGGGGGGGTGATCGACTACGAGCAGTACTTC. Its protein is CASGHGGVIDYEQYF.

This clone was recorded once. The V and J genes are TRBV28 and TRBJ1-4, with 10 bases fitting TRBD1. Germline V CDR1 and CDR2: MDHEN, SYDVKM. With 6 bases clipped from V and 0 bases from J, the junction kept 7 bases outside the gene matches. The CDR3 is made up of 17 amino acids. This CDR3 is CASREWTGGPTNEKLFF. CDR3 coding DNA: TGTGCCAGCAGGGAATGGACAGGGGGACCAACTAATGAAAAACTGTTTTTT.

The V gene is TRBV7-9, the J gene TRBJ1-1; 7 bases map to TRBD1. CDR3 size: 15 residues. Germline lookup yields CDR1 SEHNR and CDR2 FQNEAQ (reference sequence). V lost 8 bases to trimming and J lost 2 bases; unmatched junction nucleotides: 11. This chain's CDR3 is CASVRRGPLNTEAFF. DNA of the CDR3: TGTGCCAGCGTACGTAGGGGGCCCTTAAACACTGAAGCTTTCTTT.

The count of this clone is one. The chain joins TRBV5-1 to TRBJ2-1; 7 positions agree with TRBD2. V lost 0 bases and J lost 0; bases outside the gene matches: 3. Germline V gene data show CDR1 as SGHRS and CDR2 as YFSETQ. This CDR3 has 16 amino acids. CDR3 bases: TGCGCCAGCAGCTTGGTCGGCGGGAGCTCCTACAATGAGCAGTTCTTC. Translated: CASSLVGGSSYNEQFF. The complete variable domain, with remaining parts taken from reference TRBV5-1 and TRBJ2-1, reads KAGVTQTPRYLIKTRGQQVTLSCSPISGHRSVSWYQQTPGQGLQFLFEYFSETQRNKGNFPGRFSGRQFSNSRSEMNVSTLELGDSALYLCASSLVGGSSYNEQFFGPGTRLTVL.

This clone appeared a single time. The V call is TRBV4-1, the J call TRBJ2-1, with D perhaps matching TRBD1 (6 bases). The CDR3 consists of 14 residues. The germline V and J ends were trimmed by 0 bases and 10 bases, with 13 bases remaining between them. Germline V gives CDR1 MGHRA, CDR2 YSYEKL. In DNA, the CDR3 is TGCGCCAGCAGCCAAGAGGGCCTTCAGGGGGAGCAGTTCTTC. Translating gives CASSQEGLQGEQFF.

CDR3 DNA sequence: TGTGCCAGCTCGACATGGCCAAGGGCGGGTACGCAGTATTTT. Its translation: CASSTWPRAGTQYF. The chain links TRBV7-2 to TRBJ2-3; possible D gene TRBD2, 5 bases. Trimming left V 8 bases short and J 8 bases short, with 20 bases between. The CDR3 consists of 14 residues. CDR1 and CDR2 from the germline V gene are SGHTA and FQGNSA.

The count of this clone is one. The chain carries TRBV5-3 and TRBJ2-1, with 10 bases matching TRBD2. TRBV5-3 is reported as an ORF; its role is uncertain. This CDR3 contains 16 residues. J lost 7 bases, V lost 0 bases, and 7 bases had no gene match. The CDR3: CARSLDTSGNTNEQFF. The CDR3 DNA is TGTGCCAGAAGCTTGGATACTAGCGGGAACACGAATGAGCAGTTCTTC.

Comment on this clone: Mismatch with germline at one junction end may stem from a read error. The chain joins TRBV7-7 to TRBJ2-7, with TRBD1 as a possible D gene (6 bases). Per the germline V gene, CDR1 is SSHAT and CDR2 is FNYEAQ (reference sequence). The CDR3 has 14 amino acids. CDR3 protein: CASSLEQGVYEQYF. The CDR3 DNA follows: TGTGCTAGCAGCTTAGAACAGGGAGTATACGAGCAGTACTTC.

This chain connects TRBV2 to TRBJ2-3; 8 nucleotides agree with TRBD1. Trimming at V came to 10 bases and at J to 0 bases, leaving 6 bases not matched to a gene. CDR1 SNHLY and CDR2 FYNNEI come from the germline V gene. The CDR3 runs to 14 residues. In DNA form, the CDR3 reads TGTGCCACCAAGGGACAGGCGAGCACAGATACGCAGTATTTT. This codes for CATKGQASTDTQYF. The full variable domain, its missing parts supplied by reference TRBV2 and TRBJ2-3, is EPEVTQTPSHQVTQMGQEVILRCVPISNHLYFYWYRQILGQKVEFLVSFYNNEISEKSEIFDDQFSVERPDGSNFTLKIRSTKLEDSAMYFCATKGQASTDTQYFGPGTRLTVL.

This clone was recorded once. The V gene is TRBV29-1, the J gene TRBJ2-3; D unclear. CDR1 is SQVTM, CDR2 ANQGSEA, per germline. The V gene lost 2 bases and the J gene lost 0 bases, with 9 bases spanning the gap. The CDR3 has 14 residues. The CDR3 DNA follows: TGCAGCGTTGAATCAGGCCCTAGCACAGATACGCAGTATTTT. It translates to CSVESGPSTDTQYF.

V and J are TRBV19 and TRBJ2-6, with unresolved D. The CDR3 covers 13 residues. V was trimmed by 9 bases and J by 2 bases, leaving 8 bases between them. Germline lookup yields CDR1 LNHDA and CDR2 SQIVND (reference sequence). Written as DNA, the CDR3 is TGTGCCAGCCGGGTGCCTGGGGCCAACGTCCTGACTTTC. Translation: CASRVPGANVLTF.

The genes are TRBV19 and TRBJ1-2; D is unclear. The germline V gene encodes CDR1 LNHDA and CDR2 SQIVND (reference sequence). The CDR3 consists of 15 residues. Trimming took off 7 bases at V and 8 bases at J, with 23 bases between the two ends. The CDR3 protein is CASMRTGVGYLGYTF. The CDR3 DNA follows: TGTGCCAGTATGCGGACCGGGGTGGGCTATTTGGGCTACACCTTC.

In its sample, this clone was seen a few times. V usage is TRBV19 and J usage is TRBJ1-3; D ambiguous. The CDR3 is 14 residues long. Per the germline V gene, CDR1 is LNHDA and CDR2 is SQIVND (reference sequence). The V gene lost 3 bases and the J gene lost 0 bases, with 6 bases spanning the gap. The DNA for the CDR3 is TGTGCCAGTAGTATGCAGTTCTCTGGAAACACCATATATTTT. Translated, it gives CASSMQFSGNTIYF.

This chain joins TRBV4-1 and TRBJ2-4, with D unclear. With 1 base removed from V and 6 bases from J, the gap between germline ends came to 16 bases. CDR3 length: 16 residues. From germline, CDR1 is MGHRA and CDR2 YSYEKL. The CDR3 region is CASSQASGSEGNIQYF. DNA for the CDR3: TGCGCCAGCAGCCAAGCGTCCGGCAGCGAAGGAAACATTCAGTACTTC.